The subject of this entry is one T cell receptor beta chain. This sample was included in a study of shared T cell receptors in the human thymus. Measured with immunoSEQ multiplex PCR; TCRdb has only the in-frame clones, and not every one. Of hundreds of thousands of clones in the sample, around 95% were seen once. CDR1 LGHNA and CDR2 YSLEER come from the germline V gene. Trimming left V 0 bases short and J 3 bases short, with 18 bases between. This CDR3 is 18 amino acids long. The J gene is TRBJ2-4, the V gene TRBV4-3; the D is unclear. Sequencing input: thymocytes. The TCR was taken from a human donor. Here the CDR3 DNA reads TGCGCCAGCAGCCAAGATAGGGTGGAGAAGGCGAGCAAAAACATTCAGTACTTC. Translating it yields CASSQDRVEKASKNIQYF.